These T cell receptor beta chains were read from a single sample in a study of T cells in Graves' hyperthyroidism and ophthalmopathy. From the multiplex PCR reads, TCRdb called clonotypes with MiXCR, one entry per CDR3 protein. The sample yields roughly 300,000 distinct CDR3 sequences, about 18% seen once. Sequenced sample: blood. The source is a woman in her forties or fifties with Graves' hyperthyroidism. Each CDR3 is given with its conserved first and last residue. D genes are given only for firm matches. The listing skips clone size in some rows; elsewhere it reads once, few, many or a size class.

D gene	V gene	J gene	clone size	CDR3 protein	CDR3 DNA
.	TRBV10-3	TRBJ1-4	.	CAISDLADGEKLFF	TGTGCCATCAGTGACTTAGCAGATGGAGAAAAACTGTTTTTT
.	TRBV9	TRBJ2-2	.	CASSGYDKIVAGELFF	TGTGCCAGCAGCGGATACGACAAAATCGTGGCCGGGGAGCTGTTTTTT
TRBD2	TRBV30	TRBJ2-5	few	CAWSIRGSGGGKTQYF	TGTGCCTGGAGTATCAGAGGGAGCGGGGGGGGAAAGACCCAGTACTTC
.	TRBV29-1	TRBJ2-1	.	CSVFPTSYYNEQFF	TGCAGCGTTTTTCCGACTAGTTACTACAATGAGCAGTTCTTC
TRBD2	TRBV5-6	TRBJ2-5	many	CASSLAVVTSRETQYF	TGTGCCAGCAGCTTGGCCGTCGTGACTAGCAGAGAGACCCAGTACTTC
.	TRBV12-3/TRBV12-4	TRBJ1-6	few	CASSLPVPPLHF	TGTGCCAGCAGTTTACCGGTCCCACCCCTCCACTTT
TRBD2	TRBV6-2/TRBV6-3	TRBJ2-2	many	CASSHGAGGTNTGELFF	TGTGCCAGCAGCCACGGGGCGGGAGGTACGAACACCGGGGAGCTGTTTTTT
TRBD2	TRBV7-2	TRBJ2-3	.	CATSGIPTDTQYF	TGTGCCACCAGCGGGATCCCCACAGATACGCAGTATTTT
.	TRBV6-1	TRBJ2-2	.	CASSEGTGLAGELFF	TGTGCCAGCAGCGAAGGTACAGGGTTGGCCGGGGAGCTGTTTTTT
TRBD2	TRBV27	TRBJ2-7	many	CASSETGTSAYEQYF	TGTGCCAGCAGTGAGACCGGGACTAGCGCCTACGAGCAGTACTTC
.	TRBV28	TRBJ1-5	.	CATKDGNQPQHF	TGTGCCACAAAGGATGGCAATCAGCCCCAGCATTTT
.	TRBV3-1	TRBJ1-4	many	CASSSQGAANEKLFF	TGTGCCAGCAGCTCCCAGGGTGCAGCTAATGAAAAACTGTTTTTT
.	TRBV3-1	TRBJ2-7	.	CASSQRLQTYEQYF	TGTGCCAGCAGCCAGAGACTACAAACCTACGAGCAGTACTTC
.	TRBV18	TRBJ2-1	many	CASQRAESSYNEQFF	TGTGCCAGCCAAAGGGCAGAGAGCTCCTACAATGAGCAGTTCTTC
.	TRBV12-3/TRBV12-4	TRBJ2-1	many	CASRRVGLFYNEQFF	TGTGCCAGCAGACGTGTGGGGCTTTTTTACAATGAGCAGTTCTTC
TRBD2	TRBV5-5	TRBJ2-1	many	CASSQAGSSYNEQFF	TGTGCCAGCAGCCAAGCGGGGAGCTCCTACAATGAGCAGTTCTTC
.	TRBV30	TRBJ2-6	few	CAWDDSGANVLTF	TGTGCCTGGGATGACTCTGGGGCCAACGTCCTGACTTTC
.	TRBV5-1	TRBJ1-2	many	CASSLGPQGTGYGYTF	TGCGCCAGCAGCTTGGGCCCTCAGGGGACTGGCTATGGCTACACCTTC
TRBD1	TRBV5-1	TRBJ1-2	.	CASSSGGGGYTF	TGCGCCAGCAGCTCAGGGGGTGGCGGCTACACCTTC
.	TRBV20-1	TRBJ2-1	many	CSARDLRGARGTNEQFF	TGCAGTGCTAGAGATCTCAGGGGGGCCAGAGGGACCAATGAGCAGTTCTTC
.	TRBV10-3	TRBJ2-3	many	CAISDTGLSEITDTQYF	TGTGCCATCAGCGACACCGGGCTTAGCGAAATCACAGATACGCAGTATTTT
.	TRBV7-2	TRBJ2-5	many	CAGTGPHMQETQYF	TGTGCGGGGACGGGGCCCCACATGCAAGAGACCCAGTACTTC
.	TRBV19	TRBJ1-1	.	CASSIFGGANTEAFF	TGTGCCAGTAGTATTTTCGGGGGGGCGAACACTGAAGCTTTCTTT
.	TRBV5-1	TRBJ2-1	many	CASNGDSNEQFF	TGCGCCAGCAACGGGGATAGCAATGAGCAGTTCTTC
.	TRBV30	TRBJ2-1	.	CAWSPSSRGDEQFF	TGTGCCTGGAGTCCCTCTTCTAGGGGAGATGAGCAGTTCTTC
.	TRBV6-5	TRBJ1-1	few	CASSYGVEMNTEAFF	TGTGCCAGCAGTTACGGGGTTGAAATGAACACTGAAGCTTTCTTT
TRBD1	TRBV20-1	TRBJ1-2	.	CSALGTADGYTF	TGCAGTGCTCTCGGGACAGCCGATGGCTACACCTTC
.	TRBV20-1	TRBJ1-1	.	CSAREPGTLSEAFF	TGCAGTGCTAGAGAACCCGGGACTCTCTCTGAAGCTTTCTTT
.	TRBV6-5	TRBJ1-6	few	CASSYLAGNSPLHF	TGTGCCAGCAGTTACCTCGCCGGGAATTCACCCCTCCACTTT
TRBD1	TRBV28	TRBJ1-4	few	CASGGQGLEKLFF	TGTGCCTCGGGGGGACAGGGGCTAGAAAAACTGTTTTTT
.	TRBV30	TRBJ2-2	.	CAWSRVRARTGELLF	TGTGCCTGGTCAAGGGTCAGGGCTCGCACCGGGGAGCTGCTTTTT
.	TRBV29-1	TRBJ2-2	once	CSGYITGELFF	TGCAGCGGGTACATCACCGGGGAGCTGTTTTTT
.	TRBV20-1	TRBJ2-7	.	CSAREGSSYEQYF	TGCAGTGCTAGAGAGGGCAGTTCCTACGAGCAGTACTTC
.	TRBV6-1	TRBJ1-2	.	CASRPGQPVGYTF	TGTGCCAGCAGACCAGGACAGCCGGTGGGCTACACCTTC
.	TRBV6-1	TRBJ1-1	few	CASSFPGKMNTEAFF	TGTGCCAGCAGTTTCCCGGGCAAGATGAACACTGAAGCTTTCTTT
TRBD1	TRBV28	TRBJ2-7	.	CASSPRDRADEQYF	TGTGCCAGTAGCCCCCGGGACAGGGCCGACGAGCAGTACTTC
.	TRBV6-1	TRBJ2-1	.	CAILLDANNEQFF	TGTGCCATCCTCTTAGACGCCAACAATGAGCAGTTCTTC
.	TRBV2	TRBJ2-5	many	CATQDGSGQETQYF	TGTGCCACCCAGGATGGTAGTGGCCAGGAGACCCAGTACTTC
.	TRBV20-1	TRBJ1-1	few	CSARAGFLTEAFF	TGCAGTGCTAGAGCAGGGTTCCTCACTGAAGCTTTCTTT
.	TRBV4-2	TRBJ2-3	.	CASSQDMGMAGTDTQYF	TGTGCCAGCAGCCAAGATATGGGTATGGCGGGCACAGATACGCAGTATTTT
TRBD2	TRBV7-7	TRBJ2-1	.	CASSPSSLTSGNEQFF	TGTGCTAGCAGCCCAAGCAGTTTGACTAGCGGCAATGAGCAGTTCTTC
.	TRBV7-9	TRBJ1-1	few	CASMAGDNTEAFF	TGTGCCAGCATGGCAGGGGACAACACTGAAGCTTTCTTT
TRBD2	TRBV2	TRBJ2-5	.	CASSDAGVGGQYF	TGTGCCAGCAGTGATGCGGGGGTTGGGGGCCAGTACTTC
.	TRBV28	TRBJ2-7	many	CASSLGPNPFYEQYF	TGTGCCAGCAGTTTAGGGCCCAACCCTTTCTACGAGCAGTACTTC
.	TRBV28	TRBJ2-5	many	CASGEDSQETQYF	TGTGCCAGCGGAGAGGACAGTCAAGAGACCCAGTACTTC
.	TRBV11-2	TRBJ2-3	many	CASSLQGLSDTQYF	TGTGCCAGCAGCTTACAGGGCCTATCAGATACGCAGTATTTT
TRBD1	TRBV12-3/TRBV12-4	TRBJ2-7	.	CASSTGTGDLEQYF	TGTGCCAGCAGCACCGGGACAGGGGATCTCGAGCAGTACTTC
TRBD1	TRBV7-2	TRBJ1-6	few	CASSLVVQGESPLHF	TGTGCCAGCAGCTTAGTAGTACAGGGGGAATCACCCCTCCACTTT